Listed below are T cell receptor beta chains from one sample, sequenced in a study of cytomegalovirus exposure and HLA in healthy donors. The repertoire was sequenced with immunoSEQ multiplex PCR; TCRdb's copy has only in-frame clones and lacks some. Here the sample spans 120,000 or so clones, about 87% being singletons. Sequencing was done on a sample of PBMCs. These receptors originate from a man between 18 and 29 years old in good health and CMV-seronegative. Each CDR3 is given with its conserved first and last residue. D genes are given only for firm matches. Where a row states a size, it is once, few, many or the class of an expanded clone; other rows omit it.

CDR3nt: TGTGCCAGCTCACGACAGGGGGCGCGGAGCAATCAGCCCCAGCATTTT; CDR3aa: CASSRQGARSNQPQHF; v_gene: TRBV18; abundance: NA; d_gene: TRBD1; j_gene: TRBJ1-5
CDR3nt: TGTGCCAGCAGCTTAGAGGGGGATTCACCCCTCCACTTT; CDR3aa: CASSLEGDSPLHF; v_gene: TRBV7-9; abundance: NA; d_gene: NA; j_gene: TRBJ1-6
CDR3nt: TGTGCCAGCAGTCACGGACAGGGGGGTTTTAATGAAAAACTGTTTTTT; CDR3aa: CASSHGQGGFNEKLFF; v_gene: TRBV27; abundance: NA; d_gene: TRBD1; j_gene: TRBJ1-4
CDR3nt: TGTGCCAGCAGTTCGGGCTCCTACGAGCAGTACTTC; CDR3aa: CASSSGSYEQYF; v_gene: TRBV6-5; abundance: NA; d_gene: NA; j_gene: TRBJ2-7
CDR3nt: TGCGCCAGCAGTCACACACGACTAGACTCCTACGAGCAGTACTTC; CDR3aa: CASSHTRLDSYEQYF; v_gene: TRBV23-1; abundance: NA; d_gene: NA; j_gene: TRBJ2-7
CDR3nt: TGCAGCGTTGTACCAGGGGCCAAAAACATTCAGTACTTC; CDR3aa: CSVVPGAKNIQYF; v_gene: TRBV29-1; abundance: once; d_gene: NA; j_gene: TRBJ2-4
CDR3nt: TGTGCCTGGAGATCTAGCGGAGGAGATACGCAGTATTTT; CDR3aa: CAWRSSGGDTQYF; v_gene: TRBV30; abundance: NA; d_gene: TRBD2; j_gene: TRBJ2-3
CDR3nt: TGTGCCAGCAGTGTAGGTCAGGGGGGCTTTCGGAACACTGAAGCTTTCTTT; CDR3aa: CASSVGQGGFRNTEAFF; v_gene: TRBV2; abundance: NA; d_gene: TRBD1; j_gene: TRBJ1-1
CDR3nt: TGTGCCAGCAGCTTATCGCAGAGGAACTATGGCTACACCTTC; CDR3aa: CASSLSQRNYGYTF; v_gene: TRBV7-2; abundance: NA; d_gene: NA; j_gene: TRBJ1-2
CDR3nt: TGTGCCAGCAGCTTACAGGGGGGAAGTTCCACTGAAGCTTTCTTT; CDR3aa: CASSLQGGSSTEAFF; v_gene: TRBV7-9; abundance: NA; d_gene: TRBD1; j_gene: TRBJ1-1
CDR3nt: TGTGCCAGCAGCCCCCCAGGGTATACCTACGAGCAGTACTTC; CDR3aa: CASSPPGYTYEQYF; v_gene: TRBV7-9; abundance: NA; d_gene: NA; j_gene: TRBJ2-7
CDR3nt: TGTGCCAGCAGTTTATTGTGGCCCCAGACAGTCTATAGCAATCAGCCCCAGCATTTT; CDR3aa: CASSLLWPQTVYSNQPQHF; v_gene: TRBV27; abundance: NA; d_gene: NA; j_gene: TRBJ1-5
CDR3nt: TGCGCCAGCAGCTGGACACTTGGGGGCACAGATACGCAGTATTTT; CDR3aa: CASSWTLGGTDTQYF; v_gene: TRBV5-1; abundance: NA; d_gene: NA; j_gene: TRBJ2-3
CDR3nt: TGTGCCAGTAGTATAGGGTGGGACAGTAGCGTGTACGAGCAGTACTTC; CDR3aa: CASSIGWDSSVYEQYF; v_gene: TRBV19; abundance: few; d_gene: TRBD1; j_gene: TRBJ2-7
CDR3nt: TGTGCCAGCAGCGCCTCAGGAAATTCACCCCTCCACTTT; CDR3aa: CASSASGNSPLHF; v_gene: TRBV9; abundance: NA; d_gene: NA; j_gene: TRBJ1-6
CDR3nt: TGTGCCAGCAACCCTCTAGCGGGAGTTCATTCGGTCACCGGGGAGCTGTTTTTT; CDR3aa: CASNPLAGVHSVTGELFF; v_gene: TRBV27; abundance: NA; d_gene: TRBD2; j_gene: TRBJ2-2
CDR3nt: TGCGCCAGCAGCCAAGATTTAGAGACAGGGGCGGGTTACATTCAGTACTTC; CDR3aa: CASSQDLETGAGYIQYF; v_gene: TRBV4-3; abundance: NA; d_gene: TRBD1; j_gene: TRBJ2-4
CDR3nt: TGTGCCAGCTCACCAACAGGCACTGAAGCTTTCTTT; CDR3aa: CASSPTGTEAFF; v_gene: TRBV18; abundance: NA; d_gene: NA; j_gene: TRBJ1-1
CDR3nt: TGCGCCAGCAGCCCTCAGGGTGACTCCTACGAGCAGTACTTC; CDR3aa: CASSPQGDSYEQYF; v_gene: TRBV5-1; abundance: NA; d_gene: NA; j_gene: TRBJ2-7
CDR3nt: TGTGCCAGCAGTGAAGGGCCGAACACTGAAGCTTTCTTT; CDR3aa: CASSEGPNTEAFF; v_gene: TRBV6-1; abundance: NA; d_gene: NA; j_gene: TRBJ1-1
CDR3nt: TGCAGTGTCGCAGAAACCTACGAGCAGTACTTC; CDR3aa: CSVAETYEQYF; v_gene: TRBV20-1; abundance: NA; d_gene: NA; j_gene: TRBJ2-7
CDR3nt: TGTGCCACCAGTCCCGCCAGGGGCCGATTCGACAATCAGCCCCAGCATTTT; CDR3aa: CATSPARGRFDNQPQHF; v_gene: TRBV15; abundance: NA; d_gene: NA; j_gene: TRBJ1-5
CDR3nt: TGCGCCAGCAGCCAAGATTGGGCAGGCGATGAACAGCCCCAGCATTTT; CDR3aa: CASSQDWAGDEQPQHF; v_gene: TRBV4-3; abundance: NA; d_gene: NA; j_gene: TRBJ1-5
CDR3nt: TGTGCCAGCAGTACCGACAGGGGTGCATACGAGCAGTACTTC; CDR3aa: CASSTDRGAYEQYF; v_gene: TRBV2; abundance: NA; d_gene: TRBD1; j_gene: TRBJ2-7
CDR3nt: TGTGCCAGCAGCCTGGACAGTGGTAACACTGAAGCTTTCTTT; CDR3aa: CASSLDSGNTEAFF; v_gene: TRBV7-9; abundance: once; d_gene: NA; j_gene: TRBJ1-1
CDR3nt: TGTGCCAGCAGCGAGAGACTAGCGGAGAACACCGGGGAGCTGTTTTTT; CDR3aa: CASSERLAENTGELFF; v_gene: TRBV9; abundance: NA; d_gene: TRBD2; j_gene: TRBJ2-2
CDR3nt: TGTGCCAGTAGTATAGCGGGCCAGGGGACGCGCACAGATACGCAGTATTTT; CDR3aa: CASSIAGQGTRTDTQYF; v_gene: TRBV19; abundance: NA; d_gene: NA; j_gene: TRBJ2-3
CDR3nt: TGTGCCAGCGGGAGGACTAGCGGTTCTTCAGATACGCAGTATTTT; CDR3aa: CASGRTSGSSDTQYF; v_gene: TRBV27; abundance: NA; d_gene: TRBD2; j_gene: TRBJ2-3